These 7 T cell receptor beta chains originate from one sample sequenced in a study of T-cell reconstitution after alpha-beta-depleted transplantation in children. During its preparation, the TCRbeta library received unique molecular identifiers. MiXCR, applied by TCRdb to the PCR reads, yields one record per CDR3 protein. The sample carries more than 500,000 distinct CDR3 sequences, more than 9.5% recorded once. The sequences come from PBMCs, mostly from graft donor cells, collected 180 days after TCRalphabeta/CD19-depleted stem cell transplant. These receptors all come from a female patient under 10 years old who had a stem cell transplant for aplastic anemia, so the T cells may come from the graft donor.

The chain is built from TRBV7-2 and TRBJ2-3; maybe TRBD2 (6 bases). The V gene's germline CDR1 is SGHTA and CDR2 FQGNSA. Trimming stripped 2 bases from V and 9 bases from J, with 15 bases between. The CDR3 runs 14 residues. DNA of the CDR3: TGTGCCAGCAGCTTAAGCCCGGGGAGGAAAACGCAGTATTTT. Its protein is CASSLSPGRKTQYF.

The V call is TRBV18, the J call TRBJ1-3, with TRBD1 identical over 8 bases. Losses at the gene ends were 0 bases for V and 4 bases for J; bases not matched to a gene: 11. Germline values: CDR1 KGHSH, CDR2 LQKENI. The CDR3 runs 18 residues. The CDR3 nucleotides read TGTGCCAGCTCACCACCGTCCCCAGGGACAGGACCCGGAAACACCATATATTTT. The encoded protein is CASSPPSPGTGPGNTIYF.

The chain employs TRBV12-3 or TRBV12-4 and TRBJ2-7; D unclear. Trimming left V 0 bases short and J 0 bases short, with 9 bases between. This CDR3 region has 15 residues. This CDR3 is CASSLARFHSYEQYF. The CDR3 DNA sequence: TGTGCCAGCAGTTTAGCCCGTTTTCACTCCTACGAGCAGTACTTC.

This clonotype has at least ten counts. In DNA form, the CDR3 reads TGTGCCAGCAGCTTCGACGTAGCGGGAGGGGGGTACGAGCAGTACTTC. Amino acid sequence: CASSFDVAGGGYEQYF. V is TRBV7-6 and J is TRBJ2-7, with TRBD2 matching over 11 bases. V trimming: 3 bases; J trimming: 4 bases; junction bases outside the gene matches: 8. Germline-derived CDR1 and CDR2 are SGHVS and FNYEAQ. This CDR3 has 16 amino acids.

This clonotype has a count of ten or more. The chain joins TRBV7-2 to TRBJ2-3; D not certain. The CDR3 covers 15 residues. CDR1 SGHTA and CDR2 FQGNSA come from the germline V gene. V was shortened by 2 bases and J by 0 bases, with 9 bases between the two germline ends. This chain's CDR3 is CASSLNRASTDTQYF. The DNA for the CDR3 is TGTGCCAGCAGCTTAAATCGGGCTAGCACAGATACGCAGTATTTT.

CDR3 sequence reads: CASSSRLRDYHYEQYF. The CDR3 DNA reads TGTGCCAGCAGCTCCCGACTCCGGGACTACCACTACGAGCAGTACTTC. The chain recombines TRBV7-8 with TRBJ2-7, with 7 bases aligning to TRBD2. Germline V gene lookup returns CDR1 SGHVS and CDR2 FQNEAQ. Trimming removed 4 bases from V and 3 bases from J; junction bases left unmatched: 12. The CDR3 extends over 16 amino acids.

This clonotype was seen ten or more times. This chain connects TRBV7-2 to TRBJ1-5, with D maybe TRBD1 (5 bases). Trimming pared 4 bases from V and 0 bases from J, leaving 10 bases between. Germline V gene lookup returns CDR1 SGHTA and CDR2 FQGNSA. The CDR3 covers 15 residues. CDR3 bases: TGTGCCAGCAGCTCTAGGGACTATAGCAATCAGCCCCAGCATTTT. Its protein product is CASSSRDYSNQPQHF.